The rows below give T cell receptor beta chains drawn from one sample of a study of cytomegalovirus exposure and HLA in healthy donors. Using immunoSEQ multiplex PCR, the repertoire was profiled, and TCRdb retains in-frame clones only, with some absent. This table holds 150,000 to 200,000 clones, roughly 83% found once. The sequenced sample consisted of PBMCs. Source of these receptors: a woman aged 45 to 65 in good health and CMV-seronegative. The CDR3 runs from the conserved cysteine through the conserved F or W. The D gene is left open where the match is weak. Part of the rows lack a size; the others show once, few, many or a class for expanded clones.

J: TRBJ1-1
V: TRBV27
size: few
D: NA
DNA: TGTGCCAGCAGACGGGGGGCAGGGAGGAACACTGAAGCTTTCTTT
CDR3: CASRRGAGRNTEAFF

J: TRBJ2-1
V: TRBV5-5
size: NA
D: TRBD2
DNA: TGTGCCAGCAGCTTGGTACTAGCGGGGGGAAGCTCCTACAATGAGCAGTTCTTC
CDR3: CASSLVLAGGSSYNEQFF

J: TRBJ1-1
V: TRBV6-5
size: NA
D: NA
DNA: TGTGCCAGCAGTTACTCATATGAAGGAGCGGAAGCTTTCTTT
CDR3: CASSYSYEGAEAFF

J: TRBJ2-2
V: TRBV19
size: NA
D: TRBD2
DNA: TGTGCCAGTAGTATTGCGGGAGGAAAAACCGGGGAGCTGTTTTTT
CDR3: CASSIAGGKTGELFF

J: TRBJ1-5
V: TRBV7-2
size: NA
D: NA
DNA: TGTGCCAGCAGCGTCTCAGGGATTAATCAGCCCCAGCATTTT
CDR3: CASSVSGINQPQHF

J: TRBJ2-7
V: TRBV11-2
size: NA
D: TRBD2
DNA: TGTGCCAGCAGCTTAGCGGGACTAGCGGGGGGACCCTACTACGAGCAGTACTTC
CDR3: CASSLAGLAGGPYYEQYF

J: TRBJ2-7
V: TRBV7-2
size: NA
D: TRBD1
DNA: TGTGCCAGCAGCATGACAGGGAGCTCCTACGAGCAGTACTTC
CDR3: CASSMTGSSYEQYF

J: TRBJ2-7
V: TRBV11-2
size: NA
D: NA
DNA: TGTGCCAGCAGCGCAAAAGCGGTGATCTCCTACGAGCAGTACTTC
CDR3: CASSAKAVISYEQYF

J: TRBJ1-2
V: TRBV7-9
size: NA
D: TRBD1
DNA: TGTGCCAGCAGCTTATCCGACAGGGGGAAGTATGGCTACACCTTC
CDR3: CASSLSDRGKYGYTF

J: TRBJ1-6
V: TRBV27
size: NA
D: NA
DNA: TGTGCCAGCACTCCCTATGCCAGACTCTCCTATAATTCACCCCTCCACTTT
CDR3: CASTPYARLSYNSPLHF

J: TRBJ2-7
V: TRBV28
size: NA
D: TRBD1
DNA: TGTGCCAGCAGTTTGGGACAGGGAGGGGCCTACGAGCAGTACTTC
CDR3: CASSLGQGGAYEQYF

J: TRBJ2-7
V: TRBV7-8
size: few
D: TRBD2
DNA: TGTGCCAGCAGCCCCCGGGCGGGAGCGGAGCAGTACTTC
CDR3: CASSPRAGAEQYF

J: TRBJ1-3
V: TRBV4-1
size: NA
D: TRBD1
DNA: TGCGCCAGCAGCCCCGGCAGGGGGTTAAGCTCTGGAAACACCATATATTTT
CDR3: CASSPGRGLSSGNTIYF

J: TRBJ2-1
V: TRBV5-1
size: NA
D: TRBD1
DNA: TGCGCCAGCAGCTTGCGGGGGACAGGTAATGAGCAGTTCTTC
CDR3: CASSLRGTGNEQFF